The 29 T cell receptor beta chains below were found in one sample sequenced in a study of cytotoxic CD8 clonotypes in ibrutinib-treated CLL. Generated by immunoSEQ multiplex PCR, the TCRdb table keeps only in-frame clones and is missing some. The repertoire holds about 130,000 clones, with about 75% as singletons. Sequenced material: PBMCs, taken after 24 months of ibrutinib treatment. Source of these receptors: a human donor with chronic lymphocytic leukemia.

The genes are TRBV4-1 and TRBJ1-5; D is ambiguous. Germline CDR1 is MGHRA and CDR2 is YSYEKL. Trimming cost V 8 bases and J 2 bases, with 7 bases left between them. This CDR3 is built from 12 residues. CDR3 sequence: CASLLGNQPQHF. The CDR3 coding sequence is TGCGCCAGCCTGTTGGGCAATCAGCCCCAGCATTTT.

The chain carries TRBV18 and TRBJ2-5; possibly TRBD1 for D (8 bases). Looked up from germline, CDR1 is KGHSH and CDR2 is LQKENI. This CDR3 is 15 amino acids long. Trimming removed 5 bases from V and 2 bases from J, with 15 bases in between. This chain's CDR3 is CASSGGQGGQETQYF. The CDR3 nucleotides are TGTGCCAGCTCAGGAGGACAGGGAGGGCAAGAGACCCAGTACTTC.

This clone occurred a few times. The rearrangement joins TRBV2 to TRBJ2-3, with D perhaps matching TRBD2 (5 bases). There are 14 residues in the CDR3. The germline V gene has CDR1 SNHLY and CDR2 FYNNEI. Deletions cut 6 bases from V and 6 bases from J, with 16 bases between. The CDR3 nucleotides are TGTGCCAGCAGCCCGGACGGGGTGGGGGATACGCAGTATTTT. Its protein product is CASSPDGVGDTQYF.

V is TRBV27 and J is TRBJ1-5; 8 bases are shared with TRBD1. The ends lost 6 bases at V and 5 bases at J; junction bases unmatched: 3. The CDR3 length is 13 residues. Germline lookup yields CDR1 MNHEY and CDR2 SMNVEV (reference sequence). The CDR3 loop reads CASSPQGDQPQHF. The CDR3 region has the DNA TGTGCCAGCAGCCCACAGGGGGATCAGCCCCAGCATTTT.

The rearrangement links TRBV7-3 to TRBJ2-7; tentatively, D is TRBD1 or TRBD2 (6 bases each). The V and J ends lost 5 bases and 0 bases respectively, with 11 bases between them. Per the germline V gene, CDR1 is SGHTA and CDR2 is FQGTGA. The CDR3 consists of 14 residues. The CDR3 DNA sequence: TGTGCCAGCAGCCCCACGGGGGCCTCCTACGAGCAGTACTTC. Translation gives CASSPTGASYEQYF.

This sequence joins TRBV1 and TRBJ2-3; the DNA was not used to check the table's D call, TRBD2. TRBV1 is noted as a pseudogene. The CDR3 sequence is 18 residues long. The DNA for the CDR3 is TGCACCAGCAGCCAAGACCGGGGGGGCAGCACCCGGCGGGATACGCAGTATTTT. This codes for CTSSQDRGGSTRRDTQYF.

This chain connects TRBV5-1 to TRBJ1-4; 8 bases fit TRBD1. Germline assignment: CDR1 SGHRS and CDR2 YFSETQ. This CDR3 has 15 residues. V lost 4 bases, J lost 4 bases, and 6 bases stayed unmatched. CDR3 sequence: CASSPADRGNEKLFF. The CDR3 region has the DNA TGCGCCAGCAGCCCAGCCGACAGGGGTAATGAAAAACTGTTTTTT.

This clone was counted a single time. The rearrangement joins TRBV5-6 to TRBJ2-3; 7 positions match TRBD2. CDR3 size: 13 residues. Germline loops: CDR1 SGHDT, CDR2 YYEEEE. With V trimmed by 3 bases and J by 5 bases, 3 bases remained unmatched. CDR3 sequence (DNA): TGTGCCAGCAGCTGGGGGGGGGAAGATACGCAGTATTTT. Its protein product is CASSWGGEDTQYF.

This clone was detected only once. The chain couples TRBV28 to TRBJ1-5; 12 nucleotides align to TRBD1. Germline CDR1 and CDR2: MDHEN and SYDVKM. Unmatched junction bases numbered 6, after V lost 8 bases and J lost 1 base. This CDR3 comprises 16 residues. CDR3 in amino acids: CASGTGGVWSNQPQHF. CDR3 in DNA: TGTGCCAGCGGGACAGGGGGCGTATGGAGCAATCAGCCCCAGCATTTT.

This clone was detected only a few times. V gene TRBV7-3 combines with J gene TRBJ2-1; possibly TRBD1 or TRBD2 for D (5 bases each). Germline values: CDR1 SGHTA, CDR2 FQGTGA. This CDR3 has 13 amino acids. V was clipped by 5 bases and J by 5 bases, with 10 bases between them. CDR3 loop: CASSPGRNNEQFF. The CDR3 DNA is TGTGCCAGCAGCCCGGGACGGAACAATGAGCAGTTCTTC.

This clone was counted once. The chain combines TRBV28 with TRBJ1-2; tentatively, D is TRBD1 (5 bases). The CDR3 runs to 14 residues. Trimming stripped 3 bases from V and 4 bases from J, with 12 bases between. CDR1 is MDHEN, CDR2 SYDVKM, per germline. CDR3 loop: CASSLDRGVYGYTF. DNA of the CDR3: TGTGCCAGCAGTTTGGACCGGGGGGTCTATGGCTACACCTTC.

CDR3: CAWSGTGGRNSPLHF. CDR3 nucleotides: TGTGCCTGGAGTGGTACCGGGGGTCGCAATTCACCCCTCCACTTT. V and J are TRBV30 and TRBJ1-6, with D maybe TRBD1 (5 bases). The CDR3 is 15 amino acids. Trimming stripped 1 base from V and 7 bases from J, with 14 bases between. The germline V gene encodes CDR1 GTSNPN and CDR2 SVGIG (reference sequence).

The rearrangement uses TRBV28 and TRBJ2-7, with D possibly matching TRBD1 (6 bases). The CDR3 is 15 residues long. Germline CDR1 reads MDHEN; CDR2 reads SYDVKM. V lost 6 bases and J lost 7, with 22 bases in between. Here the CDR3 DNA reads TGTGCCAGCAGCATTGGGTTGGGCAGGGGTTCGGAGCAGTACTTC. It codes for CASSIGLGRGSEQYF.

CDR3 in amino acids: CASSWGRGEQYF. The CDR3, as DNA: TGTGCCAGCAGCTGGGGTCGGGGCGAGCAGTACTTC. The chain combines TRBV11-3 with TRBJ2-7; D is perhaps TRBD2 (5 bases). The CDR3 length is 12 residues. Germline CDR1 reads SGHNT; CDR2 reads YENEEA. Trimming removed 4 bases at V and 6 bases at J, with 10 bases between.

The rearrangement joins TRBV2 to TRBJ2-2; 9 positions agree with TRBD1. CDR3 length equals 15 residues. CDR1 is SNHLY, CDR2 FYNNEI, per germline. J lost 4 bases, V lost 5 bases, and 5 bases had no gene match. The CDR3 DNA reads as TGTGCCAGCAGTCCCGGGACAGGGCGCACCGGGGAGCTGTTTTTT. This sequence encodes CASSPGTGRTGELFF.

The rearrangement links TRBV6-5 to TRBJ1-3, with D maybe TRBD1 (5 bases). Trimming pared 6 bases from V and 3 bases from J, leaving 12 bases between. The length of the CDR3 is 14 residues. Per the germline V gene, CDR1 is MNHEY and CDR2 is SVGAGI. This CDR3 is CASSPDGGGNTIYF. In DNA, the CDR3 is TGTGCCAGCAGCCCGGACGGGGGTGGAAACACCATATATTTT.

The rearrangement uses TRBV5-4 and TRBJ2-3; possibly TRBD1 for D (6 bases). CDR3 length: 15 residues. V lost 4 bases and J 1 base, leaving 13 bases between the germline ends. Germline lookup yields CDR1 SGHNT and CDR2 YYREEE (reference sequence). This CDR3 is CASSTGTPRTDTQYF. CDR3 coding DNA: TGTGCCAGCAGCACGGGGACACCACGCACAGATACGCAGTATTTT. Filled out from reference TRBV5-4 and TRBJ2-3, the complete variable domain reads ETGVTQSPTHLIKTRGQQVTLRCSSQSGHNTVSWYQQALGQGPQFIFQYYREEENGRGNFPPRFSGLQFPNYSSELNVNALELDDSALYLCASSTGTPRTDTQYFGPGTRLTVL.

The rearrangement links TRBV11-3 to TRBJ2-5; 10 bases are a match to TRBD1. The CDR3 consists of 15 residues. Germline CDR1 SGHNT, CDR2 YENEEA. Trimming took 6 bases from V and 5 from J; bases not matched to a gene: 9. CDR3 sequence (DNA): TGTGCCAGCAGTCTAGGGACAGGGGTTGGGGAGACCCAGTACTTC. This gives the protein CASSLGTGVGETQYF. The full variable domain, rest sourced from reference TRBV11-3 and TRBJ2-5, is EAGVVQSPRYKIIEKKQPVAFWCNPISGHNTLYWYLQNLGQGPELLIRYENEEAVDDSQLPKDRFSAERLKGVDSTLKIQPAELGDSAVYLCASSLGTGVGETQYFGPGTRLLVL.

The rearrangement uses TRBV2 and TRBJ2-5, with D possibly called TRBD1 or TRBD2 (5 bases each). The V end lost 0 bases, the J end lost 3 bases, and 11 bases lay between the germline ends. Germline V gives CDR1 SNHLY, CDR2 FYNNEI. The CDR3 runs 15 residues. The CDR3 coding sequence is TGTGCCAGCAGTGAAGCGCCCCTGGGGGAAGAGACCCAGTACTTC. As protein: CASSEAPLGEETQYF.

The chain recombines TRBV7-2 with TRBJ2-1, with D possibly TRBD2 on 5 matching bases. The CDR3 has 13 amino acids. V lost 5 bases, J lost 4 bases, and 9 bases lay in between. Germline V lookup: CDR1 SGHTA, CDR2 FQGNSA. CDR3 sequence reads: CASSPGMYNEQFF. In DNA form, the CDR3 reads TGTGCCAGCAGCCCCGGGATGTACAATGAGCAGTTCTTC.

This rearrangement joins TRBV10-3 to TRBJ1-5; possibly TRBD1 for D (5 bases). The length of the CDR3 is 14 residues. Germline assignment: CDR1 ENHRY and CDR2 SYGVKD. V lost 8 bases to trimming and J lost 7 bases, with 18 bases between them. CDR3 in DNA: TGTGCCATCGGGCCCCGGGGTGAGGGGCAGCCCCAGCATTTT. This codes for CAIGPRGEGQPQHF.

The chain joins TRBV7-5 to TRBJ2-5; the table assigns TRBD2, which was not confirmed against the DNA. TRBV7-5 is listed as a pseudogene. This CDR3 spans 15 amino acids. CDR3 region: CARSAQGLVEETQYF. In DNA, the CDR3 is TGTGCCAGAAGCGCCCAGGGACTAGTGGAGGAGACCCAGTACTTC.

The rearrangement links TRBV5-4 to TRBJ2-4; D possibly matches TRBD1 or TRBD2 (7 bases each). Germline values: CDR1 SGHNT, CDR2 YYREEE (reference sequence). V lost 0 bases to trimming and J lost 9 bases, with 13 bases between them. The CDR3 length is 14 residues. The CDR3 DNA is TGTGCCAGCAGCTTGGGGCAGGGGGAGGGCATTCAGTACTTC. Its translation is CASSLGQGEGIQYF.

This clone was detected only a few times. DNA of the CDR3: TGTGCCAGCAGAAGGAGGGGCGCTTGGCGCGAGCAGTACTTC. Protein sequence: CASRRRGAWREQYF. The chain uses TRBV2 and TRBJ2-7; a weak D match, TRBD2 (6 bases). V lost 6 bases to trimming and J lost 6 bases, with 18 bases between them. The CDR3 length is 14 residues. Germline V gives CDR1 SNHLY, CDR2 FYNNEI. Supplemented by reference TRBV2 and TRBJ2-7, the full variable domain reads EPEVTQTPSHQVTQMGQEVILRCVPISNHLYFYWYRQILGQKVEFLVSFYNNEISEKSEIFDDQFSVERPDGSNFTLKIRSTKLEDSAMYFCASRRRGAWREQYFGPGTRLTVT.

The J gene is TRBJ1-6, the V gene TRBV30; unclear D gene. Germline CDR1 and CDR2: GTSNPN and SVGIG (reference sequence). The CDR3 loop spans 12 amino acids. V lost 1 base and J 7 bases, leaving 5 bases between the germline ends. The CDR3 nucleotides are TGTGCCTGGAGTGGGAGGAATTCACCCCTCCACTTT. The encoded protein is CAWSGRNSPLHF.

The chain is built from TRBV7-9 and TRBJ1-3; a possible D gene is TRBD1 (6 bases). Germline V gives CDR1 SEHNR, CDR2 FQNEAQ (reference sequence). V shed 2 bases and J shed 0 bases, with 8 bases lying between them. The CDR3 runs to 15 residues. The CDR3 loop reads CASSLRGTSGNTIYF. CDR3 bases: TGTGCCAGCAGCTTAAGGGGGACCTCTGGAAACACCATATATTTT.

This chain uses TRBV19 with TRBJ2-1, with TRBD2 matching over 9 bases. This CDR3 comprises 14 residues. CDR1 and CDR2 from the germline V gene are LNHDA and SQIVND (reference sequence). J gave up 4 bases and V 6 bases, and 4 bases lay outside the gene matches. The CDR3 region has the DNA TGTGCCAGTAGAGCCCTAGCGGGGTACAATGAGCAGTTCTTC. Translation: CASRALAGYNEQFF.

This clone was detected a few times. V and J are TRBV5-5 and TRBJ1-2; D gene ambiguous. CDR3 size: 13 residues. V dropped 0 bases and J dropped 1 base, with 4 bases sitting between them. Germline V gives CDR1 SGHKS, CDR2 YYEKEE (reference sequence). The chain's CDR3 is CASSLGHNYGYTF. The CDR3 DNA follows: TGTGCCAGCAGCTTGGGACATAACTATGGCTACACCTTC. Complete variable domain (other parts from reference TRBV5-5 and TRBJ1-2): DAGVTQSPTHLIKTRGQQVTLRCSPISGHKSVSWYQQVLGQGPQFIFQYYEKEERGRGNFPDRFSARQFPNYSSELNVNALLLGDSALYLCASSLGHNYGYTFGSGTRLTVV.

This chain joins TRBV2 and TRBJ1-4, with D uncertain. The germline V gene has CDR1 SNHLY and CDR2 FYNNEI. V was pared by 6 bases and J by 12 bases, with 20 bases between. The CDR3 covers 14 residues. CDR3 nucleotides: TGTGCCAGCAGACCTTTCACCCCCGGCGGGGAACTGTTTTTT. It encodes CASRPFTPGGELFF.